These 16 T cell receptor beta chains were all obtained from the same sample, sequenced in a study of OX40 agonist ivuxolimab in advanced cancers. Some clones are missing from TCRdb's copy, which holds only in-frame ones; the method was immunoSEQ multiplex PCR. The table shows more than 15,000 clones, with roughly four fifths occurring only once. The source material was CD4+ or CD8+ T cells sorted from blood, sampled in a trial of the OX40 agonist ivuxolimab. The origin of the receptors is an adult with an advanced solid tumor such as melanoma, head and neck, liver or kidney cancer.

This chain uses TRBV30 with TRBJ2-4; D call uncertain. V lost 0 bases, J lost 1 base, and 4 bases lay in between. Germline V gene lookup returns CDR1 GTSNPN and CDR2 SVGIG (reference sequence). CDR3 length equals 13 residues. The CDR3 protein is CAWSVGAKNIQYF. Here the CDR3 DNA reads TGTGCCTGGAGTGTGGGGGCCAAAAACATTCAGTACTTC. Looking up the rest from reference TRBV30 and TRBJ2-4 gives the full variable domain: SQTIHQWPATLVQPVGSPLSLECTVEGTSNPNLYWYRQAAGRGLQLLFYSVGIGQISSEVPQNLSASRPQDRQFILSSKKLLLSDSGFYLCAWSVGAKNIQYFGAGTRLSVL.

This rearrangement joins TRBV5-1 to TRBJ1-3; TRBD1 aligns across 7 bases. The CDR3 extends over 14 amino acids. J gave up 4 bases and V 8 bases, and 9 bases lay outside the gene matches. From germline, CDR1 is SGHRS and CDR2 YFSETQ. The CDR3 here is CASSTGEAGNTIYF. CDR3 bases: TGCGCCAGTTCAACAGGGGAAGCAGGAAACACCATATATTTT.

The chain is built from TRBV28 and TRBJ1-1; TRBD1 might be the D (6 bases). The V gene lost 4 bases and the J gene lost 0 bases, with 9 bases spanning the gap. CDR1 MDHEN and CDR2 SYDVKM come from the germline V gene. The CDR3 totals 14 residues. CDR3 residues: CASSWDNLNTEAFF. For the CDR3, the DNA is TGTGCCAGCAGTTGGGACAACTTGAACACTGAAGCTTTCTTT.

The chain is built from TRBV6-5 and TRBJ2-3; D is possibly TRBD1 (6 bases). This CDR3 comprises 13 residues. Germline CDR1 reads MNHEY; CDR2 reads SVGAGI. V shed 5 bases and J shed 9 bases, with 15 bases lying between them. The DNA for the CDR3 is TGTGCCAGCAGTCCCCGGCAGGGGTCAACGCAGTATTTT. As protein: CASSPRQGSTQYF.

V is TRBV5-4 and J is TRBJ2-7; D is ambiguous. The germline V gene encodes CDR1 SGHNT and CDR2 YYREEE (reference sequence). The V end was cut by 2 bases, the J end by 7 bases, with 10 bases between. CDR3 length: 12 residues. CDR3 in DNA: TGTGCCAGCAGCTTCTACGAAGCGGAGCAGTACTTC. This codes for CASSFYEAEQYF.

This rearrangement joins TRBV30 to TRBJ1-1; no reliable D call. The germline V gene has CDR1 GTSNPN and CDR2 SVGIG (reference sequence). This CDR3 comprises 12 residues. Trimming took 5 bases from V and 0 from J, leaving 7 bases between them. In DNA, the CDR3 is TGTGCCTGGGGGCCCGTGAACACTGAAGCTTTCTTT. Translated: CAWGPVNTEAFF.

This chain uses TRBV19 with TRBJ2-6; D unresolved. The CDR3 totals 18 residues. V lost 0 bases, J lost 0 bases, and 12 bases lay in between. The germline gives CDR1 LNHDA, CDR2 SQIVND (reference sequence). The chain's CDR3 is CASSIDAAMSSGANVLTF. CDR3 nucleotides: TGTGCCAGTAGTATAGATGCAGCGATGAGCTCTGGGGCCAACGTCCTGACTTTC.

J is TRBJ2-5 and V is TRBV7-2, with D uncertain. The germline gives CDR1 SGHTA, CDR2 FQGNSA. Trimming shortened V by 5 bases and J by 6 bases, and 10 bases separated the two germline ends. The CDR3 length is 12 residues. This CDR3 reads CASSPNMKTQYF. The DNA for the CDR3 is TGTGCCAGCAGCCCTAATATGAAGACCCAGTACTTC.

Sample share makes this clone medium-sized. The V and J genes are TRBV5-4 and TRBJ1-2; 7 bases are a match to TRBD1. Per germline, CDR1 SGHNT and CDR2 YYREEE (reference sequence). The CDR3 covers 16 residues. Trimming took 5 bases from V and 4 from J; bases not matched to a gene: 14. The CDR3 region is CASSPSPKDRVYGYTF. The CDR3 DNA is TGTGCCAGCAGTCCATCCCCTAAAGACAGGGTCTATGGCTACACCTTC.

The chain carries TRBV5-4 and TRBJ2-2, with 8 positions matching TRBD1. Trimming took 4 bases from V and 6 from J; bases not matched to a gene: 8. Germline values: CDR1 SGHNT, CDR2 YYREEE (reference sequence). This CDR3 comprises 15 residues. CDR3 amino acids: CASSLGRGPSGELFF. In DNA form, the CDR3 reads TGTGCCAGCAGCCTGGGCAGGGGGCCATCCGGGGAGCTGTTTTTT.

This chain connects TRBV9 to TRBJ1-2; perhaps TRBD1 as D (5 bases). The length of the CDR3 is 16 residues. Germline V CDR1 and CDR2: SGDLS, YYNGEE. Trimming stripped 4 bases from V and 0 bases from J, with 16 bases between. CDR3 DNA sequence: TGTGCCAGCAGCCTCGAGGGGAGGGGAACTAACTATGGCTACACCTTC. Residues: CASSLEGRGTNYGYTF.

The chain recombines TRBV4-2 with TRBJ2-1; D remains ambiguous. Trimming shortened V by 1 base and J by 14 bases, and 9 bases separated the two germline ends. The CDR3 covers 11 residues. Germline assignment: CDR1 LGHNA and CDR2 YNFKEQ. This CDR3 reads CASSQGKWEFF. CDR3 nucleotide sequence: TGTGCCAGCAGCCAAGGGAAGTGGGAGTTCTTC.

V is TRBV6-4 and J is TRBJ2-1; 13 nucleotides align to TRBD2. Losses at the gene ends were 2 bases for V and 8 bases for J; bases not matched to a gene: 3. Germline V gene sequence: CDR1 MRHNA, CDR2 SNTAGT. This CDR3 region has 15 residues. CDR3 sequence: CASSDGTSGNDEQFF. The CDR3 DNA follows: TGTGCCAGCAGTGACGGGACTAGCGGGAACGATGAGCAGTTCTTC.

J is TRBJ2-1 and V is TRBV5-6; D may be TRBD1 (7 bases). CDR1 and CDR2 from the germline V gene are SGHDT and YYEEEE. Deletions cut 0 bases from V and 10 bases from J, with 11 bases between. The CDR3 covers 13 residues. This CDR3 is CASSLGGTEEQFF. The CDR3 nucleotides read TGTGCCAGCAGCTTGGGCGGGACAGAAGAGCAGTTCTTC.

The chain links TRBV27 to TRBJ2-5; TRBD1 or TRBD2 may be the D gene (5 bases each). CDR1 is MNHEY, CDR2 SMNVEV, per germline (reference sequence). Trimming removed 3 bases at V and 3 bases at J, with 14 bases between. The CDR3 sequence is 15 residues long. The chain's CDR3 is CASSFGARRKETQYF. In DNA form, the CDR3 reads TGTGCCAGCAGTTTCGGGGCGCGGAGGAAAGAGACCCAGTACTTC.

This clone turned up a few times. The V call is TRBV4-3, the J call TRBJ1-5; D ambiguous. CDR3 size: 15 residues. Germline V gene sequence: CDR1 LGHNA, CDR2 YSLEER. V dropped 0 bases and J dropped 3 bases, with 9 bases sitting between them. The CDR3 reads CASSQDRGINQPQHF. Written as DNA, the CDR3 is TGCGCCAGCAGCCAAGACCGGGGAATCAATCAGCCCCAGCATTTT.